This section outlines one TCR beta chain sequence together with its context. Germline V CDR1 and CDR2: LGHNA, YSLEER. The trim removed 4 bases at V and 1 base at J, leaving 6 bases unmatched. The CDR3 consists of 15 residues. As originally analysed: The authors estimated nucleated cell counts from reference gene primer amplification. The table came from immunoSEQ multiplex PCR; TCRdb's copy has only in-frame clones and leaves some out. V, J and clone size are those of that table, while D and trimming were read from the DNA. The data show around 130,000 clones, over 75% seen once. These data originate in a study of blood T cell repertoires in COVID-19. Looking at the study overall: The samples span acute and convalescent COVID-19 from the United States, Italy and Spain. The cDNA or gDNA used as material had been derived from T cells, B-cell-depleted T cells, or PBMCs.

The TCR sequence derives from a man in his fifties or sixties with active or convalescent COVID-19. This chain joins TRBV4-3 and TRBJ1-1, with TRBD1 matching over 7 bases. Sequencing was done on a sample of peripheral blood. In nucleotides, the CDR3 is TGCGCCAGCAGCCCTTCGACAGGGAAGAACACTGAAGCTTTCTTT. The encoded protein is CASSPSTGKNTEAFF.